The 4 T cell receptor beta chains reported below all come from one sample, sequenced in a study of regulatory and conventional T cells in RAG deficiency (dated by TCRdb to the late 2010s). Library method: the immunoSEQ multiplex PCR assay. The clones in this table, taken by TCRdb from immuneACCESS, are in-frame only. Not every clone is retained; where verified, under half of the shortfall comes from an unresolved V gene, and the cause of the rest is unknown. This sample has about 30,000 clones in its table, and 90% to 97% of those were observed once. The top ten clonotypes cover over 0.35% of the sample. Before genomic DNA was extracted, conventional CD4+ T cells were isolated from blood as CD25-low CD127-high cells. These same records also appear under a second study, on regulatory T cells. The second study reports: For the multiplex PCR, 52 forward TRBV primers and 13 reverse TRBJ primers were used, and amplification bias was corrected with both assay-based and computational methods.

The sequenced sample was CD25- CD4+ T cells sorted from blood. These receptors came from a human donor in good health.

This clone has just one count. This chain uses TRBV9 with TRBJ2-7; 13 nucleotides line up with TRBD2. This CDR3 has 16 amino acids. Germline CDR1 is SGDLS and CDR2 is YYNGEE. Germline trimming cut 3 bases from V and 2 bases from J; bases unmatched to any gene: 5. Written as DNA, the CDR3 is TGTGCCAGCAGCGAGACCGGGACTAGCGGGACCTACGAGCAGTACTTC. Amino acid sequence: CASSETGTSGTYEQYF.

The V call is TRBV15, the J call TRBJ2-7; the D is unclear. CDR3 length equals 14 residues. From germline, CDR1 is LNHNV and CDR2 YYDKDF (reference sequence). V lost 0 bases to trimming and J lost 2 bases, with 8 bases between them. The CDR3 nucleotides are TGTGCCACCAGCAGAGAGTTCCTAGCCTACGAGCAGTACTTC. This sequence encodes CATSREFLAYEQYF.

CDR3 sequence (DNA): TGTGCCAGCAGCTTCGACAGGGCTCGGAGCAATCAGCCCCAGCATTTT. Translating gives CASSFDRARSNQPQHF. The V gene is TRBV7-8, the J gene TRBJ1-5, with 7 bases identical to TRBD1. Germline values: CDR1 SGHVS, CDR2 FQNEAQ. J lost 1 base, V lost 3 bases, and 6 bases had no gene match. There are 16 residues in the CDR3.

This clone turned up a few times. In nucleotides, the CDR3 is TGCGCCAGCAGCATTCCGACTAGCAACCCAATTCAGTACTTC. Amino acid sequence: CASSIPTSNPIQYF. The chain carries TRBV5-1 and TRBJ2-5; 7 bases map to TRBD2. V was clipped by 4 bases and J by 11 bases; unmatched bases: 14. Germline assignment: CDR1 SGHRS and CDR2 YFSETQ. The CDR3 consists of 14 residues.